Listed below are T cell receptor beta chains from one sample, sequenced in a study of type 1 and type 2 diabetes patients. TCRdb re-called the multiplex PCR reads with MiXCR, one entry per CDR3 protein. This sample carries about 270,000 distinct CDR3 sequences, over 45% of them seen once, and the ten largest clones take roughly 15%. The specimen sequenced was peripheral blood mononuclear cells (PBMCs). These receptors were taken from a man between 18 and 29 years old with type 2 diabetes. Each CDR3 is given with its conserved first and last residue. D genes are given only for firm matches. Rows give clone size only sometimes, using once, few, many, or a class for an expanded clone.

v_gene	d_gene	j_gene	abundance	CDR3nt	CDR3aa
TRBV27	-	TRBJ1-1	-	TGTGCCAGCAGTTTAGGGGAGACAACCGAAGCTTTCTTT	CASSLGETTEAFF
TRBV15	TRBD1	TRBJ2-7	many	TGTGCCACCAGAGCTTACCGGGACAGGGGAAACGAGCAGTACTTC	CATRAYRDRGNEQYF
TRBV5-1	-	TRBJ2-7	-	TGCGCCAGCTACGGGGAGGCGGCCTACGAGCAGTACTTC	CASYGEAAYEQYF
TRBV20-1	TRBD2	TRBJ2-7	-	TGCAGTGCTAGATATATAACGGGAGGGCCCTACGAGCAGTACTTC	CSARYITGGPYEQYF
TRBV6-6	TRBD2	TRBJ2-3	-	TGTGCCAGCAGTGAATTGGGAGGGTCCACAGATACGCAGTATTTT	CASSELGGSTDTQYF
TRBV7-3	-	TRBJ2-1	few	TGTGCCACTCGGGAAACAGTAAACAATGAGCAGTTCTTC	CATRETVNNEQFF
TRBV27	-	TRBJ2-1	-	TGTGCCAGCAGTTTCCAGAGGAGGGACAATGAGCAGTTCTTC	CASSFQRRDNEQFF
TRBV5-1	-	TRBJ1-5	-	TGCGCCAGCAGCCGCTCGTTGGGTCAGCCCCAGCATTTT	CASSRSLGQPQHF
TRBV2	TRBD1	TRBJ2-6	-	TGTGCCAGCAGTGTAGGACAGGCTCGGGCCAACGTCCTGACTTTC	CASSVGQARANVLTF
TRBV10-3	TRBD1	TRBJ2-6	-	TGTGCCAGCAGCACCGGGACAGGGGCTGGGGCCAACGTCCTGACTTTC	CASSTGTGAGANVLTF
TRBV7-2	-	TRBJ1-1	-	TGTGCCAGCAGCAATAGCGGGGGGAGTAACACTGAAGCTTTCTTT	CASSNSGGSNTEAFF
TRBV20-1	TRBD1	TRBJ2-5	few	TGCAGTGTTCCCCCGGGACAGGTAGCAGAGACCCAGTACTTC	CSVPPGQVAETQYF
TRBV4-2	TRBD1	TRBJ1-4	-	TGTGCCAGCAGCCATCACCGGGACAGGGTGGACGAAAAACTGTTTTTT	CASSHHRDRVDEKLFF
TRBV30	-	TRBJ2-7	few	TGTGCCTGGACCCCTTGGGGCACAGGGCGCTCCTACGAGCAGTACTTC	CAWTPWGTGRSYEQYF
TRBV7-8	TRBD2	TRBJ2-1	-	TGTGCCAGCAGCTTATCCGGGACTAGCGGGGGGGCCGGTTACAATGAGCAGTTCTTC	CASSLSGTSGGAGYNEQFF
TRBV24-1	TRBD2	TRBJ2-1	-	TGTGCCATCAGTGAGTCTTGGACTAGCAGATACAATGAGCAGTTCTTC	CAISESWTSRYNEQFF
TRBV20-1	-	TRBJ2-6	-	TGCAGTGCTAGGGGAGCAGCTGGGGCCAACGTCCTGACTTTC	CSARGAAGANVLTF
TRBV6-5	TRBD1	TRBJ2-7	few	TGTGCCAGCAGTTACAACCGGGACAGCTACGAGCAGTACTTC	CASSYNRDSYEQYF
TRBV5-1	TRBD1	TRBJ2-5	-	TGCGCCAGCAGCTTGGCGGGACAGAGCAAGAGAACCCAGTACTTC	CASSLAGQSKRTQYF
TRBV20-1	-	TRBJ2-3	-	TGCAGCGTAGACCACTCGGGGAGCACAGATACGCAGTATTTT	CSVDHSGSTDTQYF
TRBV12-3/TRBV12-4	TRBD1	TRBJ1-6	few	TGTGCCAGCAGTCCTTGGGGGACAGGGAGCTCACCCCTCCACTTT	CASSPWGTGSSPLHF
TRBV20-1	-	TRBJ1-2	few	TGCAGTGCGACGGGGGTAGGGGGTGGCTACACCTTC	CSATGVGGGYTF
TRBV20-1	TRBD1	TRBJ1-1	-	TGCAGTGCTTGGCCGGGGGACAGGGAAGCTTTCTTT	CSAWPGDREAFF
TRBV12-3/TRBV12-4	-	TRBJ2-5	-	TGTGCCAGCACCCTCCAAGAGACCCAGTACTTC	CASTLQETQYF
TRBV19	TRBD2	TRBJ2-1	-	TGTGCCAGTAGTACCCGGACTAGCGGGGGGGCTAGTGATGAGCAGTTCTTC	CASSTRTSGGASDEQFF
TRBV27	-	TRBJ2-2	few	TGTGCCAGCAGTTTCGTTACCGGGGAGCTGTTTTTT	CASSFVTGELFF
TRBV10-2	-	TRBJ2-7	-	TGCGCCAGCAGTGAGGGCGGGTCAGGGGCCTTTAACGAGCAGTACTTC	CASSEGGSGAFNEQYF
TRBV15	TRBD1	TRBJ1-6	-	TGTGCCACCAGCATCTCGGACAGGCCTTCCCCTTCACCCCTCCACTTT	CATSISDRPSPSPLHF
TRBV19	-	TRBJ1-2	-	TGTGCTTATCCAGGTAGAAGCTATGGCTACACCTTC	CAYPGRSYGYTF
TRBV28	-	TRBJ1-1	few	TGTGCCAGCAGTTTGGCTCCCCTTGAAGCTTTCTTT	CASSLAPLEAFF
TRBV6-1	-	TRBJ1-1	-	TGTGCCAGCAGTTCCCTCGACAGCTCTGGTACTGAAGCTTTCTTT	CASSSLDSSGTEAFF
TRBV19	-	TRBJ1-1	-	TGTGCCAGTGCCGACAGGAACACTGAAGCTTTCTTT	CASADRNTEAFF
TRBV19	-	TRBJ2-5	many	TGTGCCAGTAGACCGGCGGGCAGGGAACAGACCCAGTACTTC	CASRPAGREQTQYF
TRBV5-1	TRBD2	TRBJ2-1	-	TGCGCCAGCAGCAGAGCTAGCGGGGGGGTTGGTGAGCAGTTCTTC	CASSRASGGVGEQFF
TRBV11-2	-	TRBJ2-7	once	TGTGCCAGCAGCTTAGGTGGGGGGAGCCCCTACGAGCAGTACTTC	CASSLGGGSPYEQYF
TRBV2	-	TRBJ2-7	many	TGTGCCAGCACCCTGGACGAGAGCTCCTACGAGCAGTACTTC	CASTLDESSYEQYF
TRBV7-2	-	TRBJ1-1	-	TGTGCCAGCCGGGGGGGGTTAAACACTGAAGCTTTCTTT	CASRGGLNTEAFF
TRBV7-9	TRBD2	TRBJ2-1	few	TGTGCCAGCAGACCCAGCGGGGGGGCCCACGGTGAGCAGTTCTTC	CASRPSGGAHGEQFF
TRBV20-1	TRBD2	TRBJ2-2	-	TGCAGTGCTAGAGCGGGGGGGCCTTTGGCCGGGGAGCTGTTTTTT	CSARAGGPLAGELFF
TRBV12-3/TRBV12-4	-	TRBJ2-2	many	TGTGCCAGCACCATTGGGATCGGGGAGCTGTTTTTT	CASTIGIGELFF
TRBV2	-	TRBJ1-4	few	TGTGCCAGCAGGTCGGGGTCTAATGAAAAACTGTTTTTT	CASRSGSNEKLFF
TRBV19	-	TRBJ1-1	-	TGTGCCAGCAGCTTAGGACATTCGAACACTGAAGCTTTCTTT	CASSLGHSNTEAFF
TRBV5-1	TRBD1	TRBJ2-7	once	TGTGCCAGCAGCTTGACCGGGACAGGAGCCCACGAGCAGTACTTC	CASSLTGTGAHEQYF
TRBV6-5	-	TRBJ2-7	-	TGTGCCAGCAGTTACATTGGGGGGCTTAACGAGCAGTACTTC	CASSYIGGLNEQYF
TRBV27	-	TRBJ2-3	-	TGTGCCAGCGGGAAACTGGACACAGATACGCAGTATTTT	CASGKLDTDTQYF
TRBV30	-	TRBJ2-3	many	TGTGCCTGGAGTGTACGGGCAGATACGCAGTATTTT	CAWSVRADTQYF
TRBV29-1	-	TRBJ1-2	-	TGCAGCGTTGATCAGGATCTAAAGTATGGCTACACCTTC	CSVDQDLKYGYTF
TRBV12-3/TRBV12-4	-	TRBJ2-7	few	TGTGCCAGCAGTTTAGCGACGGACCCCTACGAGCAGTACTTC	CASSLATDPYEQYF
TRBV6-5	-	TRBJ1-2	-	TGTGCCAGCAGCCCCGGGGCTGTGAACTATGGCTACACCTTC	CASSPGAVNYGYTF
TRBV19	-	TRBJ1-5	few	TGTGCCAGTAGTATGTGGGGCATCGGCAATCAGCCCCAGCATTTT	CASSMWGIGNQPQHF
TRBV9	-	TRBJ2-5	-	TGTGCCAGCAGCGTGGGTCTCGGGAGTCAAGAGACCCAGTACTTC	CASSVGLGSQETQYF
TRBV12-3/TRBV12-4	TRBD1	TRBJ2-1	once	TGTGCCAGCAGCTCGGACAGGAGCTCCTACAATGAGCAGTCCTTC	CASSSDRSSYNEQSF
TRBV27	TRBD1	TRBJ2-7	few	TGTGCCACCCGTTTGACAGGGAGCTACGAGCAGTACTTC	CATRLTGSYEQYF
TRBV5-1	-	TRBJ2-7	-	TGCGCCAGCAGCCTCGAAGGGGGAGGGCTGACGGGCGAGCAGTACTTC	CASSLEGGGLTGEQYF
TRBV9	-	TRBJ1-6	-	TGTGCCAGCAGCGCCGAGGGGACCCGAACGTCACCCCTCCACTTT	CASSAEGTRTSPLHF
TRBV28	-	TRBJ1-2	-	TGTGCCAGCAGTCCATCCCAGGGGCTTGGCTACACCTTC	CASSPSQGLGYTF
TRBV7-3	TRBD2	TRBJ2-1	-	TGTGCCAGCAGCGCCCACGGAGCGGGAAAGTGGAATGAGCAGTTCTTC	CASSAHGAGKWNEQFF